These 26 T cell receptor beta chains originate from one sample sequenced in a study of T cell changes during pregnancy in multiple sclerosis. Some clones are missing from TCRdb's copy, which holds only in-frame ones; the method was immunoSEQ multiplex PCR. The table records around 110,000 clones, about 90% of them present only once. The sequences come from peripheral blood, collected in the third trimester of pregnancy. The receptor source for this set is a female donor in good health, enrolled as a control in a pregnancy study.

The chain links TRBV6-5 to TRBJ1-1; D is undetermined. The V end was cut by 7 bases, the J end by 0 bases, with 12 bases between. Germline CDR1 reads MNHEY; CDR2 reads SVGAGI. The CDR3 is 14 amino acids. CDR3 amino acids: CASKSTLMNTEAFF. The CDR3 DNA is TGTGCCAGCAAGAGTACCCTAATGAACACTGAAGCTTTCTTT.

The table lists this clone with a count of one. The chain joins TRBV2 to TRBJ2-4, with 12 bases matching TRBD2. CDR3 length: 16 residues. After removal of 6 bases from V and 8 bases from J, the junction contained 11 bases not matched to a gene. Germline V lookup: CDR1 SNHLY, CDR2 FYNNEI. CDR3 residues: CASSGEVLAGGDIQYF. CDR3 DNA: TGTGCCAGCAGCGGAGAAGTACTAGCGGGGGGAGACATTCAGTACTTC. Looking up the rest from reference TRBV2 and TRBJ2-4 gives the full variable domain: EPEVTQTPSHQVTQMGQEVILRCVPISNHLYFYWYRQILGQKVEFLVSFYNNEISEKSEIFDDQFSVERPDGSNFTLKIRSTKLEDSAMYFCASSGEVLAGGDIQYFGAGTRLSVL.

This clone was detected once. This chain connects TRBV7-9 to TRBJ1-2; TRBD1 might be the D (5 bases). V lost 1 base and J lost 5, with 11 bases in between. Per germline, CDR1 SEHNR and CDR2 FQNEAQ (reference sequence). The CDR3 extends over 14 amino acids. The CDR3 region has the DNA TGTGCCAGCAGCTTAGAGGGGCCCCAGTATGGCTACACCTTC. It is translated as CASSLEGPQYGYTF.

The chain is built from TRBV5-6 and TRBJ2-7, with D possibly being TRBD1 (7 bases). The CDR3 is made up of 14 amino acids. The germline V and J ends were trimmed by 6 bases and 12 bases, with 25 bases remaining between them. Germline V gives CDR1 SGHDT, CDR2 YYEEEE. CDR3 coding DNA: TGTGCCAGCACCCAAGAAAGACAGGGAGGTGGTCTGTACTTC. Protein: CASTQERQGGGLYF.

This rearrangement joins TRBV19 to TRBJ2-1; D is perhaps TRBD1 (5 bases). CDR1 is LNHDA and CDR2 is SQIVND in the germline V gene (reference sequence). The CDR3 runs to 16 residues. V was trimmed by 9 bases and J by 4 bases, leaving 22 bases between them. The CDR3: CASTPAELKGYNEQFF. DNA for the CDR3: TGTGCCAGCACCCCCGCGGAGTTGAAGGGGTACAATGAGCAGTTCTTC.

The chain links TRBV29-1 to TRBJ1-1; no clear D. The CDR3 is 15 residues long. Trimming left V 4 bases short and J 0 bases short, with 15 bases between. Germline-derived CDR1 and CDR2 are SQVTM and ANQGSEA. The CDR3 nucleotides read TGCAGCGTTGCGTACTTGGGGAGAATGAACACTGAAGCTTTCTTT. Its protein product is CSVAYLGRMNTEAFF.

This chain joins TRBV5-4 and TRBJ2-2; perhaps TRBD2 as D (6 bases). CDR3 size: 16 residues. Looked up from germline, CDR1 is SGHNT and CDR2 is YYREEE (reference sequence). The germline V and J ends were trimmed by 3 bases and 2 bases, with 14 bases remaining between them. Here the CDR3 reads CASSSRRGINTGELFF. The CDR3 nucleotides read TGTGCCAGCAGCTCTCGGCGGGGCATTAACACCGGGGAGCTGTTTTTT.

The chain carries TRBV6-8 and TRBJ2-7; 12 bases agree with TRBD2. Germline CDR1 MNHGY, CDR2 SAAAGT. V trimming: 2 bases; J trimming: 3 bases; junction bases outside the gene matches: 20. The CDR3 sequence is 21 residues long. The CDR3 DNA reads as TGTGCCAGCAGTTACCAGACCTCAACGGTGGGTACTAGCGGGGGGCACTACGAGCAGTACTTC. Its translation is CASSYQTSTVGTSGGHYEQYF.

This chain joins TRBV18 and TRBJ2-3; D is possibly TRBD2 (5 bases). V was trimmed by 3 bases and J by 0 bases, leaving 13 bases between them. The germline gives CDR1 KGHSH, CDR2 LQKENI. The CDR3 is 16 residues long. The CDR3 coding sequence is TGTGCCAGCTCACCGCAAGGCGGACTTAGCACAGATACGCAGTATTTT. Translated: CASSPQGGLSTDTQYF.

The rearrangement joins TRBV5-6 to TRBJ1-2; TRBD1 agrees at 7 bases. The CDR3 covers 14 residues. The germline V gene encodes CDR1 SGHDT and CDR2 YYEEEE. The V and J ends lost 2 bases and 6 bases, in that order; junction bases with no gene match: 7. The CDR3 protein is CASSFDRVGNGYTF. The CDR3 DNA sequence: TGTGCCAGCAGCTTTGACAGGGTAGGCAATGGCTACACCTTC.

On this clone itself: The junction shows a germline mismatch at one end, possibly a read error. The CDR3 sequence is CASSSTLAGGRVF. In DNA, the CDR3 is TGTGCCAGCAGCTCCACCCTCGCAGGGGGGCGGGTTTTT. V usage is TRBV5-4 and J usage is TRBJ1-4; 7 positions match TRBD1. CDR3 length: 13 residues. Germline V gene lookup returns CDR1 SGHNT and CDR2 YYREEE (reference sequence).

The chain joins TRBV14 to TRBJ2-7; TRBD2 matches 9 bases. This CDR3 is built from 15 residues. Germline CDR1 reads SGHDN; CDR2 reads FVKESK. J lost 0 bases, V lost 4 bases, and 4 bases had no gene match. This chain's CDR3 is CASSRISGGSYEQYF. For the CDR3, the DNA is TGTGCCAGCAGCCGAATTAGCGGGGGCTCCTACGAGCAGTACTTC.

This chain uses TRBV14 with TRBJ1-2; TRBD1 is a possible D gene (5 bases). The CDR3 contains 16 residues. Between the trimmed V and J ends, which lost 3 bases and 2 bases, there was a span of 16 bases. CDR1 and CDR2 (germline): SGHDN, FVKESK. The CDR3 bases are TGTGCCAGCAGCCAGTTTATTGGGGCCTTAAACTATGGCTACACCTTC. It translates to CASSQFIGALNYGYTF.

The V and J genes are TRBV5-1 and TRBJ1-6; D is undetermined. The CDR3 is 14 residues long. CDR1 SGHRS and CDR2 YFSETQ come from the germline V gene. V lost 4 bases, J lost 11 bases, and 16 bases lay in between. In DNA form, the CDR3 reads TGCGCCAGCAGCCCTCGGGAGGGTACAGCACCCCTCCACTTT. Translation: CASSPREGTAPLHF.

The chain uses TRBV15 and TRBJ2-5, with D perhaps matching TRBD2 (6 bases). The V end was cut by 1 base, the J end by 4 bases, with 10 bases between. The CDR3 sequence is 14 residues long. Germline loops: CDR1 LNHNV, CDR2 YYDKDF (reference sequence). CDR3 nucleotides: TGTGCCACCAGCAGAGCTAGGGGAGGAGAGACCCAGTACTTC. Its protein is CATSRARGGETQYF.

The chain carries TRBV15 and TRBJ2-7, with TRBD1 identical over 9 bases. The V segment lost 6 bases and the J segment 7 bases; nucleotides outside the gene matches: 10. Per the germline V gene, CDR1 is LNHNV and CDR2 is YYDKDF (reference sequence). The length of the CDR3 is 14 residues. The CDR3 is CATRLNTGGWEQYF. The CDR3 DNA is TGTGCCACCAGATTAAATACAGGGGGCTGGGAGCAGTACTTC.

The CDR3 nucleotides read TGTGCCAGCAGTCGGGACAGGGCCTATGGCTACACCTTC. Translating gives CASSRDRAYGYTF. The chain combines TRBV6-6 with TRBJ1-2; TRBD1 matches 9 bases. CDR3 length equals 13 residues. CDR1 and CDR2 (germline): MNHNY, SVGAGI (reference sequence). After removal of 5 bases from V and 4 bases from J, the junction contained 2 bases not matched to a gene.

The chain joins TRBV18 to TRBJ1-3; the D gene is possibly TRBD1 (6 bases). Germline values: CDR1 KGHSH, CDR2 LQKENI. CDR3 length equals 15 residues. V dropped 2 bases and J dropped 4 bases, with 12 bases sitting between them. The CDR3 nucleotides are TGTGCCAGCTCACCAATACAGGGTTCAGGAAACACCATATATTTT. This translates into CASSPIQGSGNTIYF.

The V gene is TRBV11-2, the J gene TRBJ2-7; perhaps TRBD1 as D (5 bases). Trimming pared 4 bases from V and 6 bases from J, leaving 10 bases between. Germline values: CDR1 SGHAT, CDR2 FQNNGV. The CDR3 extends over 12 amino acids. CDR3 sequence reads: CASSSQDIEQYF. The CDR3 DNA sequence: TGTGCCAGCAGCTCCCAGGACATCGAGCAGTACTTC. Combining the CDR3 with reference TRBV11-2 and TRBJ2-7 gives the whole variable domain EAGVAQSPRYKIIEKRQSVAFWCNPISGHATLYWYQQILGQGPKLLIQFQNNGVVDDSQLPKDRFSAERLKGVDSTLKIQPAKLEDSAVYLCASSSQDIEQYFGPGTRLTVT.

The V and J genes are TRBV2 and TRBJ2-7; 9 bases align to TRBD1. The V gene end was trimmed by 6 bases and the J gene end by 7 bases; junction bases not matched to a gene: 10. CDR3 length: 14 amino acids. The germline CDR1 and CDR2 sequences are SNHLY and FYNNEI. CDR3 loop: CASSGRTGVREQYF. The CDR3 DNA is TGTGCCAGCAGCGGCCGGACAGGGGTCAGAGAGCAGTACTTC.

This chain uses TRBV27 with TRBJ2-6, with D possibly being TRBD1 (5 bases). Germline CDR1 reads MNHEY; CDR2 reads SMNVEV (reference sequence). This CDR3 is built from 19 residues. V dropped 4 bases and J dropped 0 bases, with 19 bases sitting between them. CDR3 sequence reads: CASSSLHPGQSSGANVLTF. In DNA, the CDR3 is TGTGCCAGCAGTTCACTCCATCCAGGACAAAGCTCTGGGGCCAACGTCCTGACTTTC.

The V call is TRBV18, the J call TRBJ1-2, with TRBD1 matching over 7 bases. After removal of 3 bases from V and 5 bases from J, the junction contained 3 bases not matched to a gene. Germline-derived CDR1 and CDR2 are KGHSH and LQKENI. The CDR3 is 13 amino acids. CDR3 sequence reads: CASSPSGGYGYTF. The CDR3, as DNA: TGTGCCAGCTCACCTTCAGGGGGGTATGGCTACACCTTC.

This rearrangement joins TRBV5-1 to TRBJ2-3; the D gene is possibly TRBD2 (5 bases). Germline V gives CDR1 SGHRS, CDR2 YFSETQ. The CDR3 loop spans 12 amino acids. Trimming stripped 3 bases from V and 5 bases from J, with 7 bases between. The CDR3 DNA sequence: TGCGCCAGCAGCTCACTAGTAGATACGCAGTATTTT. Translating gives CASSSLVDTQYF.

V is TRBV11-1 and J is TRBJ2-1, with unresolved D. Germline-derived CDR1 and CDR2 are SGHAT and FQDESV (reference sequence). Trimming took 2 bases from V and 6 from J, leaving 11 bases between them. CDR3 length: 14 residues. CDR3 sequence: CASSLPLSLNEQFF. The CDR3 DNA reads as TGTGCCAGCAGCTTACCCCTCTCTCTCAATGAGCAGTTCTTC.

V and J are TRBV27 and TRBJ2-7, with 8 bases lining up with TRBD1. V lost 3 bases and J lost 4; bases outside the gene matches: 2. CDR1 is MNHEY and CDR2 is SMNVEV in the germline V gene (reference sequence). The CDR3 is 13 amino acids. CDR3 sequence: CASSLNRGYEQYF. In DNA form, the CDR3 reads TGTGCCAGCAGTTTGAACAGGGGGTACGAGCAGTACTTC.

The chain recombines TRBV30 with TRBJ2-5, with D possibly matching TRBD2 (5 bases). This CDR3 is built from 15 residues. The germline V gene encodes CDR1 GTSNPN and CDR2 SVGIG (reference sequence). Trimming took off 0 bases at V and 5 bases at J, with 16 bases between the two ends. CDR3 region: CAWSVVGVVGETQYF. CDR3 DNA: TGTGCCTGGAGTGTAGTCGGGGTGGTAGGGGAGACCCAGTACTTC. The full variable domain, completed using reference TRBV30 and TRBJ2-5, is SQTIHQWPATLVQPVGSPLSLECTVEGTSNPNLYWYRQAAGRGLQLLFYSVGIGQISSEVPQNLSASRPQDRQFILSSKKLLLSDSGFYLCAWSVVGVVGETQYFGPGTRLLVL.